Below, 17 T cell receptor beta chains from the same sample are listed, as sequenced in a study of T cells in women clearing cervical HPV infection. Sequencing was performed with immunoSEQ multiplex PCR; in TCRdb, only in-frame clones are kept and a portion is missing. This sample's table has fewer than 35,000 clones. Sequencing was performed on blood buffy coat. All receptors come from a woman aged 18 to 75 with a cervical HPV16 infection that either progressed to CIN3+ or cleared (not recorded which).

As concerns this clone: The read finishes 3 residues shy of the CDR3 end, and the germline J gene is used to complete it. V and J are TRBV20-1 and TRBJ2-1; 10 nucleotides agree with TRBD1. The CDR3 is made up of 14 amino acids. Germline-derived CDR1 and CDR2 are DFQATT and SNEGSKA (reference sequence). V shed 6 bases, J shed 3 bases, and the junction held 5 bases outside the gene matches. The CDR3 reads CSAGRDRGYNEQFF. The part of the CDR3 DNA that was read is TGCAGTGCAGGCCGGGACAGGGGCTACAATGAG.

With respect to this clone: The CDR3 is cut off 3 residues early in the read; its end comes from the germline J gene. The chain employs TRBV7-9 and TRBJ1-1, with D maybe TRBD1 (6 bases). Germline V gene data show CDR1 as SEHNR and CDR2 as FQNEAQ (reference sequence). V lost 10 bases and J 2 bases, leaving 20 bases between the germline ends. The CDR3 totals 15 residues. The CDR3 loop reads CAIQGRQVINTEAFF. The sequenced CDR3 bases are TGTGCCATTCAGGGCAGACAGGTGATTAACACTGAA.

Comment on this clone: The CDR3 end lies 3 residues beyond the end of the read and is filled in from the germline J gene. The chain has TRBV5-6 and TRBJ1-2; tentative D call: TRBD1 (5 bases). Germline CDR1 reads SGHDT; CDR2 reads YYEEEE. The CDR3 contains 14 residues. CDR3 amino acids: CASSLGGAWLGYTF. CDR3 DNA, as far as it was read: TGTGCCAGCAGCTTGGGGGGCGCCTGGTTGGGC.

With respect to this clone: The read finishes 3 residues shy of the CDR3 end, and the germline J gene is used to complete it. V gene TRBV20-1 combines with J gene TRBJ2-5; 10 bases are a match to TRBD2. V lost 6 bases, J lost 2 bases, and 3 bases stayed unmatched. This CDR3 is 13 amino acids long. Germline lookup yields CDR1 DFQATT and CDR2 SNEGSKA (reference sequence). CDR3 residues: CSAGAGGQETQYF. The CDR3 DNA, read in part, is TGCAGTGCCGGAGCGGGGGGGCAAGAGACC.

CDR3 DNA, as far as it was read: TGTGCCAGCAGTGACTTGGCGGGGAGCTCCTACGAC. This codes for CASSDLAGSSYD. The whole CDR3 protein reads CASSDLAGSSYDYTF. This chain joins TRBV2 and TRBJ1-2; no reliable D call. The read comes to an end 3 residues before the CDR3 does, leaving the germline J gene to fill in the end. Per the germline V gene, CDR1 is SNHLY and CDR2 is FYNNEI. The CDR3 spans 15 residues.

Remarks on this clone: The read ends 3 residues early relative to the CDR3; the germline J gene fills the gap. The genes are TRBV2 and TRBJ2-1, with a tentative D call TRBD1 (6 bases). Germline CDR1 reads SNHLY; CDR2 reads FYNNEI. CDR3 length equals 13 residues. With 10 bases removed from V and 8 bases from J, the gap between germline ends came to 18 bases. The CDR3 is CATVDRNDDEQFF. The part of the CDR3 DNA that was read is TGTGCCACCGTAGACAGGAATGACGATGAG.

The covered CDR3 bases are TGTGCCAGCAGCTATCGACAGGGGTACGATGGT. Translated: CASSYRQGYDG. Given in full, the CDR3 is CASSYRQGYDGQYF. The gene calls are TRBV7-9 and TRBJ2-4; the match to TRBD1 covers 8 bases. The read falls 3 residues short of the CDR3 end, and the missing part is taken from the germline J gene. The CDR3 contains 14 residues. Looked up from germline, CDR1 is SEHNR and CDR2 is FQNEAQ (reference sequence).

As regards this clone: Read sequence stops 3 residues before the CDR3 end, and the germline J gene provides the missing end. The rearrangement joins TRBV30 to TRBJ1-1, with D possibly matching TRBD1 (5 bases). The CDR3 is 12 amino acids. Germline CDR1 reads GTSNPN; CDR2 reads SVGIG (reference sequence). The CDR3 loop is CAWSVWGRPAFF. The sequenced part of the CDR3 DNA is TGTGCCTGGAGTGTATGGGGCAGGCCA.

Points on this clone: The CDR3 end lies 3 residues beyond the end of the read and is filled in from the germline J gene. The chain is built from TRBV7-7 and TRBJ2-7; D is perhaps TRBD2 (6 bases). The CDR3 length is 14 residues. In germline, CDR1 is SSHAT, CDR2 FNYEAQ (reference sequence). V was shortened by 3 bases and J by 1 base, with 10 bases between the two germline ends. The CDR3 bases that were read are TGTGCCAGCAGCTTTGGGCGGGGATCCTACGAG. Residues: CASSFGRGSYE. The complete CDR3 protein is CASSFGRGSYEQYF.

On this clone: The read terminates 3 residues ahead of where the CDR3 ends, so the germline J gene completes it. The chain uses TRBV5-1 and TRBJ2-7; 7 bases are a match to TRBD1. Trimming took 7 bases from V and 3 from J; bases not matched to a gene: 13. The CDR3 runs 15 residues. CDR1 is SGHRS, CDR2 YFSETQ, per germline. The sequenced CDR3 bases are TGCGCCAGCCTTCCCACCGGGACAGAATTCTACGAG. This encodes CASLPTGTEFYE. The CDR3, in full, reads CASLPTGTEFYEQYF.

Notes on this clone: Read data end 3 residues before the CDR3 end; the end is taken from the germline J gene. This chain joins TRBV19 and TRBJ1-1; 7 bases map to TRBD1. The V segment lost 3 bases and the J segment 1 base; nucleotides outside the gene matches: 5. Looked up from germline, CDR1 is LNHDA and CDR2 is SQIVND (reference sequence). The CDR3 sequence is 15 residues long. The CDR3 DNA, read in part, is TGTGCCAGTAGTATGGCAGGGGGGAAGAACACTGAA. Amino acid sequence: CASSMAGGKNTE. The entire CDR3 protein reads CASSMAGGKNTEAFF. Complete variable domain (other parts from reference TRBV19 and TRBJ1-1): DGGITQSPKYLFRKEGQNVTLSCEQNLNHDAMYWYRQDPGQGLRLIYYSQIVNDFQKGDIAEGYSVSREKKESFPLTVTSAQKNPTAFYLCASSMAGGKNTEAFFGQGTRLTVV.

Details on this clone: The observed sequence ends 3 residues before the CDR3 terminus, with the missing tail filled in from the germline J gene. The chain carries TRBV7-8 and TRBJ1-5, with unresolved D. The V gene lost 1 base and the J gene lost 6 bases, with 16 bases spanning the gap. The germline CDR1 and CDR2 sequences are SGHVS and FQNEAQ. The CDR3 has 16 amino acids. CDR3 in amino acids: CASSLVLDWMFQPQHF. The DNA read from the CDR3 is TGTGCCAGCAGCTTAGTTCTAGACTGGATGTTTCAGCCC.

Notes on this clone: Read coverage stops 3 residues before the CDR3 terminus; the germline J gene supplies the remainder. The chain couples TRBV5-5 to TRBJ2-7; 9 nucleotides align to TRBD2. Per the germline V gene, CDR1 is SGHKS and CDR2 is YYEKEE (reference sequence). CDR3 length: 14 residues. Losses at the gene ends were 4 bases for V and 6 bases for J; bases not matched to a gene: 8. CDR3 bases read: TGTGCCAGCAGCGCGGGACTAGCCCTCCTCGAG. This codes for CASSAGLALLE. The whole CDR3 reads CASSAGLALLEQYF.

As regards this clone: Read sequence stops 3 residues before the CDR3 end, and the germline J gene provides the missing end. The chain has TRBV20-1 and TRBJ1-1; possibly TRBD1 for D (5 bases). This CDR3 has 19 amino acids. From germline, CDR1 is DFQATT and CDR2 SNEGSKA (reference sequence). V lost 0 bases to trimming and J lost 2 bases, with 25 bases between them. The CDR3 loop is CSAREAAWGRLFGNTEAFF. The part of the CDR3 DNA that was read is TGCAGTGCTAGAGAGGCGGCTTGGGGCAGGTTGTTCGGTAACACTGAA.

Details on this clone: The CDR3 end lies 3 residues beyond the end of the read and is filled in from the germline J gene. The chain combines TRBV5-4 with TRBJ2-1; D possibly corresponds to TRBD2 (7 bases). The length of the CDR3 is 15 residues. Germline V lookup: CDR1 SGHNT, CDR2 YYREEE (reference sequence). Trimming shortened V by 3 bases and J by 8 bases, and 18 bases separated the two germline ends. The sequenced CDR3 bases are TGTGCCAGCAGCTCGAAAAAACAGGGAGGGGATGAG. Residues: CASSSKKQGGDE. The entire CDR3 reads CASSSKKQGGDEQFF. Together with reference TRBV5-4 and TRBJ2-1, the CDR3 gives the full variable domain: ETGVTQSPTHLIKTRGQQVTLRCSSQSGHNTVSWYQQALGQGPQFIFQYYREEENGRGNFPPRFSGLQFPNYSSELNVNALELDDSALYLCASSSKKQGGDEQFFGPGTRLTVL.

CDR3 loop: CASSGIRQEKLFF. CDR3 DNA (partial): TGCGCCAGCAGCGGAATCAGGCAGGAAAAA. The rearrangement uses TRBV5-1 and TRBJ1-4, with D hard to call. The CDR3 end falls 3 residues outside the read, so it is completed with the germline J gene. Between the trimmed V and J ends, which lost 4 bases and 8 bases, there was a span of 12 bases. This CDR3 has 13 residues. The germline V gene has CDR1 SGHRS and CDR2 YFSETQ.

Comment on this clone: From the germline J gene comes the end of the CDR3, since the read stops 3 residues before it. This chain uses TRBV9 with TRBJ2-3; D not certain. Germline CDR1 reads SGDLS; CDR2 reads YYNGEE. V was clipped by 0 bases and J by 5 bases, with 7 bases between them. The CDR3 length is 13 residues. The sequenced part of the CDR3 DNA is TGTGCCAGCAGCGTAGGTGCGCAAGATACG. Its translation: CASSVGAQDT. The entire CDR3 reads CASSVGAQDTQYF.